These T cell receptor beta chains were read from a single sample in a study of blood T cell repertoires in COVID-19. The repertoire was sequenced with immunoSEQ multiplex PCR; TCRdb's copy has only in-frame clones and lacks some. Among 490,000 or so clones listed, 88% were seen once. Sequencing was performed on PBMCs or T cells enriched from blood (not recorded which). Receptor source: a woman between 40 and 50 years old who had recovered from COVID-19. CDR3s include the opening cysteine and the closing phenylalanine or tryptophan. A D gene is named only where the DNA matches it firmly. Clone size, where shown, is once, few, many, or a class for clones that have expanded.

CDR3: CASSRGQGSMNTEAFF
DNA: TGCGCCAGCAGCCGAGGACAGGGGTCTATGAACACTGAAGCTTTCTTT
V: TRBV4-1
D: TRBD1
J: TRBJ1-1
size: .

CDR3: CASSRGGGTQYF
DNA: TGTGCCAGCAGCCGAGGGGGGGGGACCCAGTACTTC
V: TRBV7-6
D: .
J: TRBJ2-5
size: .

CDR3: CASGPMTATELFF
DNA: TGTGCTAGTGGTCCCATGACAGCTACAGAACTGTTTTTT
V: TRBV12-5
D: .
J: TRBJ1-4
size: .

CDR3: CASSLSLGLAGSWNEQFF
DNA: TGTGCCAGCAGCTTATCCCTCGGACTAGCGGGCTCATGGAATGAGCAGTTCTTC
V: TRBV11-2
D: TRBD2
J: TRBJ2-1
size: .

CDR3: CASSLAESGRRGYTF
DNA: TGCGCCAGCAGCTTGGCCGAATCAGGGAGGAGAGGCTACACCTTC
V: TRBV5-1
D: .
J: TRBJ1-2
size: .

CDR3: CSVLEFGETEAFF
DNA: TGCAGCGTTCTAGAGTTTGGGGAGACTGAAGCTTTCTTT
V: TRBV29-1
D: .
J: TRBJ1-1
size: .

CDR3: CASSQDHGQEYYEQYF
DNA: TGCGCCAGCAGCCAAGACCACGGACAGGAATACTACGAGCAGTACTTC
V: TRBV4-3
D: TRBD1
J: TRBJ2-7
size: .

CDR3: CASSLELGTLGQETQYF
DNA: TGCGCCAGCAGCTTGGAACTAGGGACTTTAGGGCAAGAGACCCAGTACTTC
V: TRBV5-1
D: .
J: TRBJ2-5
size: .

CDR3: CASSFAASGGGYTF
DNA: TGTGCCAGCAGTTTCGCTGCATCGGGAGGGGGCTACACCTTC
V: TRBV27
D: .
J: TRBJ1-2
size: .

CDR3: CASSGDRGSTGELFF
DNA: TGTGCCAGCAGTGGGGACAGGGGGTCCACCGGGGAGCTGTTTTTT
V: TRBV6-2/TRBV6-3
D: TRBD1
J: TRBJ2-2
size: .

CDR3: CASSLMGAEQFF
DNA: TGTGCCAGCAGCTTGATGGGGGCTGAGCAGTTCTTC
V: TRBV7-9
D: .
J: TRBJ2-1
size: once

CDR3: CSAGTGGKAEAFF
DNA: TGCAGCGCCGGGACAGGGGGTAAAGCTGAAGCTTTCTTT
V: TRBV29-1
D: TRBD1
J: TRBJ1-1
size: .

CDR3: CASTYGIRDYGYTF
DNA: TGTGCCAGTACGTATGGAATCCGGGACTATGGCTACACCTTC
V: TRBV19
D: .
J: TRBJ1-2
size: .

CDR3: CASSSRGKGANVLTF
DNA: TGTGCCAGCAGTTCCAGGGGAAAGGGGGCCAACGTCCTGACTTTC
V: TRBV6-5
D: .
J: TRBJ2-6
size: .

CDR3: CASSLDASGNTEAFF
DNA: TGCGCCAGCAGCTTGGATGCCTCCGGGAACACTGAAGCTTTCTTT
V: TRBV5-1
D: .
J: TRBJ1-1
size: .

CDR3: CASSADRGTGYTF
DNA: TGTGCCAGCTCCGCCGACAGGGGGACTGGCTACACCTTC
V: TRBV18
D: TRBD1
J: TRBJ1-2
size: .

CDR3: CACNRDSYNEQFF
DNA: TGTGCCTGCAATCGGGACTCCTACAATGAGCAGTTCTTC
V: TRBV30
D: .
J: TRBJ2-1
size: .

CDR3: CASRDRVGNTEAFF
DNA: TGTGCCAGCAGGGACAGGGTTGGGAACACTGAAGCTTTCTTT
V: TRBV7-9
D: TRBD1
J: TRBJ1-1
size: .

CDR3: CASSPPGTGELFF
DNA: TGTGCCAGCAGCCCTCCGGGTACCGGGGAGCTGTTTTTT
V: TRBV9
D: .
J: TRBJ2-2
size: few

CDR3: CASSLEGAGGTYEQYF
DNA: TGTGCCAGCAGCTTAGAAGGAGCGGGAGGGACCTACGAGCAGTACTTC
V: TRBV7-2
D: TRBD2
J: TRBJ2-7
size: .

CDR3: CASNVGTGNSPLHF
DNA: TGTGCCAGCAATGTGGGGACAGGAAATTCACCCCTCCACTTT
V: TRBV2
D: TRBD1
J: TRBJ1-6
size: .

CDR3: CATRHTGANYGYTF
DNA: TGTGCCACACGACACACAGGGGCTAACTATGGCTACACCTTC
V: TRBV19
D: TRBD1
J: TRBJ1-2
size: .

CDR3: CASSPGTAHTDTQYF
DNA: TGCGCCAGCAGCCCCGGGACAGCCCACACAGATACGCAGTATTTT
V: TRBV4-3
D: TRBD1
J: TRBJ2-3
size: .

CDR3: CASSLYMGNQPQHF
DNA: TGTGCCAGTAGTCTATATATGGGCAATCAGCCCCAGCATTTT
V: TRBV19
D: .
J: TRBJ1-5
size: .

CDR3: CASSSGQGLRREAFF
DNA: TGTGCCAGCAGCTCAGGACAGGGGCTTAGGAGGGAGGCTTTCTTT
V: TRBV7-2
D: TRBD1
J: TRBJ1-1
size: .

CDR3: CASSPGQGANYGYTF
DNA: TGTGCCAGCAGCCCTGGACAGGGAGCGAACTATGGCTACACCTTC
V: TRBV13
D: TRBD1
J: TRBJ1-2
size: .

CDR3: CASSISLAGGPGGSAKNIQYF
DNA: TGTGCCAGTAGTATATCCTTAGCGGGAGGGCCCGGCGGATCCGCCAAAAACATTCAGTACTTC
V: TRBV19
D: TRBD2
J: TRBJ2-4
size: .

CDR3: CASSLDWSGVEKLFF
DNA: TGTGCCAGCAGCTTAGATTGGTCAGGGGTGGAAAAACTGTTTTTT
V: TRBV11-3
D: .
J: TRBJ1-4
size: .

CDR3: CASSGGGRQKPPTGPEAFF
DNA: TGTGCCAGTAGTGGGGGGGGGAGACAGAAACCCCCCACTGGACCTGAAGCTTTCTTT
V: TRBV19
D: .
J: TRBJ1-1
size: .

CDR3: CASSQQSGTSGRAYEQYF
DNA: TGCGCCAGCAGCCAACAATCTGGGACTAGCGGGAGGGCCTACGAGCAGTACTTC
V: TRBV4-1
D: TRBD2
J: TRBJ2-7
size: .

CDR3: CATRDSKINQPQHF
DNA: TGTGCCACCCGGGACAGCAAAATTAATCAGCCCCAGCATTTT
V: TRBV19
D: TRBD1
J: TRBJ1-5
size: .

CDR3: CASRRGQMNTEAFF
DNA: TGTGCCAGCAGGAGGGGACAGATGAACACTGAAGCTTTCTTT
V: TRBV7-9
D: TRBD1
J: TRBJ1-1
size: once

CDR3: CASISQGRGYGYTF
DNA: TGTGCCAGCATTTCACAGGGGCGAGGGTATGGCTACACCTTC
V: TRBV28
D: TRBD1
J: TRBJ1-2
size: .

CDR3: CASSLAGINEKLFF
DNA: TGCGCCAGCAGCTTGGCCGGGATTAATGAAAAACTGTTTTTT
V: TRBV5-1
D: .
J: TRBJ1-4
size: .

CDR3: CASSKGQEGSYNEQFF
DNA: TGTGCCAGCAGCAAGGGACAGGAAGGCTCCTACAATGAGCAGTTCTTC
V: TRBV5-4
D: TRBD1
J: TRBJ2-1
size: .

CDR3: CASSYSRWTEAFF
DNA: TGTGCCAGCAGCTATTCTAGATGGACTGAAGCTTTCTTT
V: TRBV5-6
D: .
J: TRBJ1-1
size: .

CDR3: CASSFEGWTGELFF
DNA: TGTGCCAGCAGTTTCGAGGGCTGGACCGGGGAGCTGTTTTTT
V: TRBV27
D: .
J: TRBJ2-2
size: .

CDR3: CASSLPVPYEQYF
DNA: TGTGCCAGCAGCTTGCCAGTACCCTACGAGCAGTACTTC
V: TRBV5-6
D: .
J: TRBJ2-7
size: .

CDR3: CSGRTPQETQYF
DNA: TGCAGCGGACGGACTCCTCAAGAGACCCAGTACTTC
V: TRBV29-1
D: .
J: TRBJ2-5
size: .

CDR3: CASSVRRGRTNEKLFF
DNA: TGTGCCAGCAGCGTACGCAGGGGGCGGACTAATGAAAAACTGTTTTTT
V: TRBV9
D: TRBD1
J: TRBJ1-4
size: .

CDR3: CGEGTEAFF
DNA: TGTGGCGAGGGTACTGAAGCTTTCTTT
V: TRBV5-8
D: .
J: TRBJ1-1
size: .

CDR3: CASSQDRASGSGAYEQYF
DNA: TGTGCCAGCAGCCAAGATCGGGCTAGCGGGAGCGGGGCCTACGAGCAGTACTTC
V: TRBV3-1/TRBV3-2
D: TRBD2
J: TRBJ2-7
size: .